Below are 8 T cell receptor beta chains sequenced from a single sample in a study of Ad26.COV2.S vaccination and SARS-CoV-2 variants. Treatment denoted: roughly 20 received Ad26.COV2.S at low or high dose, single or two shots; a few received placebo; per-sample allocation not given. Sampling happened 63 days after the first vaccine or placebo injection. The repertoire was sequenced with immunoSEQ multiplex PCR; TCRdb's copy has only in-frame clones and lacks some. The sample consists of 300,000 to 400,000 clones, about 85% of them appearing once. The sample here was peripheral blood, taken in a trial of Ad26.COV2.S vaccine versus placebo. These receptors were collected from a person between 18 and 65 years old who received the Ad26.COV2.S COVID-19 vaccine or a placebo.

CDR3 nucleotide sequence: TGTGCCAGCGGGGTTAGCGGGACGGGGGCGCAGTTCTTC. It translates to CASGVSGTGAQFF. The rearrangement uses TRBV6-5 and TRBJ2-1, with 8 bases aligning to TRBD2. The CDR3 runs to 13 residues. J was trimmed by 12 bases and V by 8 bases; bases with no gene match: 12. From germline, CDR1 is MNHEY and CDR2 SVGAGI.

The rearrangement links TRBV6-1 to TRBJ2-1; D is possibly TRBD2 (6 bases). Germline CDR1 reads MNHNS; CDR2 reads SASEGT. Trimming stripped 2 bases from V and 4 bases from J, with 12 bases between. The CDR3 extends over 15 amino acids. For the CDR3, the DNA is TGTGCCAGCAGTGAATGGGAGCGGGTATACAATGAGCAGTTCTTC. Its translation is CASSEWERVYNEQFF.

This chain joins TRBV7-9 and TRBJ1-2; tentative D call: TRBD1 (6 bases). Germline V lookup: CDR1 SEHNR, CDR2 FQNEAQ (reference sequence). Trimming cost V 5 bases and J 4 bases, with 11 bases left between them. The CDR3 sequence is 13 residues long. CDR3 DNA: TGTGCCAGCAGCCTGGGGGCGGGCTATGGCTACACCTTC. Its translation is CASSLGAGYGYTF.

The rearrangement joins TRBV27 to TRBJ2-7; a possible D gene is TRBD1 (5 bases). The length of the CDR3 is 11 residues. Per germline, CDR1 MNHEY and CDR2 SMNVEV (reference sequence). V dropped 8 bases and J dropped 4 bases, with 9 bases sitting between them. CDR3 coding DNA: TGTGCCAGCCATCAGGGTTACGAGCAGTACTTC. Its translation: CASHQGYEQYF.

This clone was picked up a small number of times. The chain recombines TRBV30 with TRBJ1-1, with D unresolved. Germline assignment: CDR1 GTSNPN and CDR2 SVGIG (reference sequence). V was clipped by 6 bases and J by 2 bases, with 10 bases between them. The CDR3 spans 12 residues. CDR3 in DNA: TGTGCCTGCGACCCGGTTAACACTGAAGCTTTCTTT. Amino acids: CACDPVNTEAFF.

This chain joins TRBV28 and TRBJ2-7; D ambiguous. Germline V lookup: CDR1 MDHEN, CDR2 SYDVKM. Trimming took off 6 bases at V and 1 base at J, with 13 bases between the two ends. The CDR3 spans 14 residues. The chain's CDR3 is CASSHHGVSYEQYF. CDR3 nucleotides: TGTGCCAGCAGCCATCATGGGGTATCCTACGAGCAGTACTTC.

V gene TRBV18 combines with J gene TRBJ2-3, with TRBD1 identical over 8 bases. Germline V gene data show CDR1 as KGHSH and CDR2 as LQKENI. The CDR3 extends over 17 amino acids. With 1 base clipped from V and 2 bases from J, the junction kept 8 bases outside the gene matches. The CDR3 loop reads CASSPLTGQGVTDTQYF. CDR3 coding DNA: TGTGCCAGCTCACCACTTACCGGACAGGGTGTCACAGATACGCAGTATTTT.

The chain uses TRBV12-5 and TRBJ2-2, with a weak D call TRBD2 (6 bases). V was clipped by 1 base and J by 6 bases, with 18 bases between them. CDR1 is LGHNT, CDR2 FRNRAP, per germline. This CDR3 has 17 amino acids. The CDR3 loop is CASGLDRRADDSGELFF. DNA for the CDR3: TGTGCTAGTGGTTTGGATCGGAGGGCGGATGATTCCGGGGAGCTGTTTTTT.